These T cell receptor beta chains were read from a single sample in a study of CD8 T cells in ankylosing spondylitis. Each CDR3 protein gets one entry after TCRdb re-called the 5' RACE reads with MiXCR. The repertoire holds approximately 150,000 distinct CDR3 sequences, 17% seen once, with 25% to 40% in the top ten. Material: blood, either unsorted or a sorted T cell fraction (not recorded which). Receptor source: a male donor with ankylosing spondylitis. Each CDR3 is given without its conserved first and last residue. The D gene is left open where the match is weak.

v_gene	j_gene	d_gene	CDR3aa
TRBV29-1	TRBJ2-5	NA	SARRGGLRETQY
TRBV12-3/TRBV12-4	TRBJ1-6	NA	ASSLKPVSSYNSPLH
TRBV5-1	TRBJ2-7	TRBD2	ASSLVAGGTYEQY
TRBV20-1	TRBJ2-7	NA	SARDFQDSYEQY
TRBV7-9	TRBJ2-2	NA	ASSSRRTGGELF
TRBV5-1	TRBJ2-7	TRBD1	ASSPFGTAAYEQY
TRBV29-1	TRBJ2-7	TRBD2	SVKLAGGPGEQY
TRBV7-2	TRBJ1-5	NA	ASSLGAGSNQPQH
TRBV6-2/TRBV6-3	TRBJ2-1	NA	ASSYSLANEQF
TRBV27	TRBJ2-7	TRBD2	ASSRLPGLGLGEQY
TRBV7-9	TRBJ2-3	NA	ASSRLNTDTQY
TRBV9	TRBJ1-5	TRBD1	ASSVGQGDNQPQH
TRBV14	TRBJ2-1	TRBD2	ASSQEGLAGASYNEQF
TRBV12-3/TRBV12-4	TRBJ2-1	NA	ASRIGGEYNEQF
TRBV20-1	TRBJ2-7	TRBD1	SARDLTAGGLSYEQY
TRBV13	TRBJ1-6	NA	ASSFKGVSDSPLH
TRBV28	TRBJ1-1	NA	ASSSHRVMNTEAF
TRBV5-1	TRBJ2-3	NA	ASSSDDTDTQY
TRBV7-9	TRBJ2-5	NA	ASSLEIEETQY
TRBV7-9	TRBJ2-1	NA	ASSASRVNEQF
TRBV29-1	TRBJ2-7	NA	SVESGLTPYEQY
TRBV6-1	TRBJ2-1	TRBD2	ASRETPGTSGYYGDYNEQF
TRBV25-1	TRBJ2-7	NA	ASSATLHPTYEQY
TRBV7-8	TRBJ1-4	NA	ASSRGGQNEKLF
TRBV9	TRBJ2-1	NA	ASSPKSLDTEQF
TRBV7-2	TRBJ2-5	NA	ASSPGPNGPAQY
TRBV6-2/TRBV6-3	TRBJ2-5	NA	ASSYPETQY
TRBV27	TRBJ2-5	NA	ASSPPRTQY
TRBV2	TRBJ2-3	TRBD2	ASSASGRAEADTQY
TRBV7-9	TRBJ2-4	NA	ASSLVEKGTIQY
TRBV29-1	TRBJ2-6	NA	SVEVSRQPGANVLT
TRBV14	TRBJ1-2	NA	ASSQENLTSEAVREGYGYT
TRBV3-1	TRBJ1-4	TRBD1	ASSRGLTNEKLF
TRBV11-1	TRBJ2-1	TRBD2	ASSLTGGMQF
TRBV28	TRBJ2-1	NA	ASNLAKSSYNEQF
TRBV9	TRBJ2-7	TRBD1	ASSVAGQGAYEQY
TRBV29-1	TRBJ2-7	TRBD2	SAYSGSSYEQY
TRBV7-8	TRBJ2-1	TRBD2	ASRRQSSGRAMDEQF
TRBV7-2	TRBJ2-1	TRBD2	ASSTLAGVSNEQF